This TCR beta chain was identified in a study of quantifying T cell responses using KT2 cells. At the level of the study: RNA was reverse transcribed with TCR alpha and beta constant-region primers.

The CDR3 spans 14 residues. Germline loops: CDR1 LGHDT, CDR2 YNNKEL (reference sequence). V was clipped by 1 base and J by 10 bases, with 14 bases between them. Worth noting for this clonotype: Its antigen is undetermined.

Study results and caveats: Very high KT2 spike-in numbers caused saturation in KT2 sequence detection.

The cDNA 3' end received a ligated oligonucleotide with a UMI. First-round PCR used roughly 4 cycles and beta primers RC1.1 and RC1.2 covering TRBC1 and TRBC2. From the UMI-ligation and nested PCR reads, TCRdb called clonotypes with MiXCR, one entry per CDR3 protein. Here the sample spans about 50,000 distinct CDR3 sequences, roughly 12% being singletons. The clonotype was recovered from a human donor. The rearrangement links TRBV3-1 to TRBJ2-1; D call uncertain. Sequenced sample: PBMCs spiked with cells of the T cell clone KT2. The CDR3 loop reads CASSQGSSTWEQFF. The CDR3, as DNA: TGTGCCAGCAGCCAAGGGAGCTCTACATGGGAGCAGTTCTTC.